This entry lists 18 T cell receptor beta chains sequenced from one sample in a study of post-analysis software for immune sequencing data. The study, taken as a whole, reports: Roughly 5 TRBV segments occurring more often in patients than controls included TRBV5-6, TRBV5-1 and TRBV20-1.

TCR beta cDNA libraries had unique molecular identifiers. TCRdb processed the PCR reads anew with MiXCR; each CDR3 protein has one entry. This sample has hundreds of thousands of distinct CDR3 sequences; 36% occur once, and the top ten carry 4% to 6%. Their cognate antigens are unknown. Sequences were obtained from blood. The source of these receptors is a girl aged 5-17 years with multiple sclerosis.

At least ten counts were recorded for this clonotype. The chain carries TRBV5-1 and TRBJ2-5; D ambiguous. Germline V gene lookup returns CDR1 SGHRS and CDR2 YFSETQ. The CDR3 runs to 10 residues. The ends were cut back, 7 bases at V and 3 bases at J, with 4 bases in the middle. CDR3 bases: TGCGCCAGCGGGGAAGAGACCCAGTACTTC. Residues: CASGEETQYF.

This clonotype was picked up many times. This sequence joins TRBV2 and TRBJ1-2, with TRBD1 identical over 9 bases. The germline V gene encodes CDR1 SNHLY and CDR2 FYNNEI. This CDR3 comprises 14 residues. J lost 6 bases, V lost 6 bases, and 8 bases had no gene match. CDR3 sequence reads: CASSSQGAGHGYTF. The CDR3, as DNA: TGTGCCAGCAGCTCACAGGGGGCTGGGCATGGCTACACCTTC.

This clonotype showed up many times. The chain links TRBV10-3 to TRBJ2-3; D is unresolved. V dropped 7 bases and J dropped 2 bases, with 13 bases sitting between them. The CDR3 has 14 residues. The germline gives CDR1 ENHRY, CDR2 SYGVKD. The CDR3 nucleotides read TGTGCCATCACGGAACGGGTGCTCACAGATACGCAGTATTTT. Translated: CAITERVLTDTQYF.

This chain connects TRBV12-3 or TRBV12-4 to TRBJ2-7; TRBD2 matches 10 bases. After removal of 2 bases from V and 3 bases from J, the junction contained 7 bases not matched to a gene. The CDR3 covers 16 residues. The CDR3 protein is CASSLTLAGADYEQYF. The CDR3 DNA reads TGTGCCAGCAGTTTAACCCTAGCGGGAGCCGACTACGAGCAGTACTTC.

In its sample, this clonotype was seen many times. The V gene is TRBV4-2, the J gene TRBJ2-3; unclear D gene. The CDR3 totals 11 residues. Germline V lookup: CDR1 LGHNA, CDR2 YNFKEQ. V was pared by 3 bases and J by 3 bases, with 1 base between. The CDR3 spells CASSQTDTQYF. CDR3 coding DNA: TGTGCCAGCAGCCAGACAGATACGCAGTATTTT.

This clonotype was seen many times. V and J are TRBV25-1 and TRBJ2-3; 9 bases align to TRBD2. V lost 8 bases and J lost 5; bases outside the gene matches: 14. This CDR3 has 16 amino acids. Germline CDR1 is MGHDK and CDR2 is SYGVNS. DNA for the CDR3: TGTGCCAGCGGGCTCCGGCTAGCGGGGAAGGAAGATACGCAGTATTTT. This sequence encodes CASGLRLAGKEDTQYF.

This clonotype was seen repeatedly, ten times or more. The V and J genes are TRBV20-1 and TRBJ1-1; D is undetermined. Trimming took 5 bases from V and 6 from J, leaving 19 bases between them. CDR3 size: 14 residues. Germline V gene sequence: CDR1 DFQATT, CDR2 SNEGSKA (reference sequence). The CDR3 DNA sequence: TGCAGTGCTCACCGACAAGGTCTATTTCCTGAAGCTTTCTTT. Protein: CSAHRQGLFPEAFF.

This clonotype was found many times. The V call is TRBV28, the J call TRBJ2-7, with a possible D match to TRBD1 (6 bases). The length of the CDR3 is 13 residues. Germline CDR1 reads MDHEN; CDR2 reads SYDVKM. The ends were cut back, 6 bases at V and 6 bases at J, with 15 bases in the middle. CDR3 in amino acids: CASRLQGNSEQYF. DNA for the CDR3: TGTGCCAGCAGGTTACAGGGTAATAGCGAGCAGTACTTC.

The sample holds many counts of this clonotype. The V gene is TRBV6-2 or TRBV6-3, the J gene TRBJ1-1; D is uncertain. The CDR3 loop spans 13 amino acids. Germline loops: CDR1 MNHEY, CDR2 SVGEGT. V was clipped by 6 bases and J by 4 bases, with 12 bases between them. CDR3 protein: CASRPGGTTEAFF. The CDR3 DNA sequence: TGTGCCAGCAGACCAGGAGGTACCACTGAAGCTTTCTTT.

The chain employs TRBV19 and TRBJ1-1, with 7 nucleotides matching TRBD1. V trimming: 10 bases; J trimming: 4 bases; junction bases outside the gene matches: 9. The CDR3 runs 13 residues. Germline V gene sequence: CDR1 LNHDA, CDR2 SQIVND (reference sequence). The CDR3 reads CATSGAGGTEAFF. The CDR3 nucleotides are TGTGCCACTTCAGGGGCAGGGGGCACTGAAGCTTTCTTT. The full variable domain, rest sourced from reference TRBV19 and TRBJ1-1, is DGGITQSPKYLFRKEGQNVTLSCEQNLNHDAMYWYRQDPGQGLRLIYYSQIVNDFQKGDIAEGYSVSREKKESFPLTVTSAQKNPTAFYLCATSGAGGTEAFFGQGTRLTVV.

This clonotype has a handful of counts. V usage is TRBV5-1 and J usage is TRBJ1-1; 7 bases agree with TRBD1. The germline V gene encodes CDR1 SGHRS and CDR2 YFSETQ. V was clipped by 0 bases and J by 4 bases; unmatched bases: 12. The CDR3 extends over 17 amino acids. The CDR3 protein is CASSLEPGGFWGTEAFF. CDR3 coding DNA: TGCGCCAGCAGCTTGGAGCCAGGGGGTTTCTGGGGCACTGAAGCTTTCTTT.

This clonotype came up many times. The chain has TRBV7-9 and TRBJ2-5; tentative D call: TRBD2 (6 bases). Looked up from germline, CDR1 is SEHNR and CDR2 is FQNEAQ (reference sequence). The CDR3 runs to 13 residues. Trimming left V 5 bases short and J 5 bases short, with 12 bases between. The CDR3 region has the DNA TGTGCCAGCAGCGTTGAGAGCGGGGAGACCCAGTACTTC. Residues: CASSVESGETQYF.

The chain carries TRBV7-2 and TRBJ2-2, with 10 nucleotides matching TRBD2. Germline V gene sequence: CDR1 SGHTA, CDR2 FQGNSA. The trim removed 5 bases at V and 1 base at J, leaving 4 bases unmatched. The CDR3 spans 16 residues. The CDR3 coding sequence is TGTGCCAGCAGCCCCACTAGCGGGGTGAACACCGGGGAGCTGTTTTTT. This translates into CASSPTSGVNTGELFF.

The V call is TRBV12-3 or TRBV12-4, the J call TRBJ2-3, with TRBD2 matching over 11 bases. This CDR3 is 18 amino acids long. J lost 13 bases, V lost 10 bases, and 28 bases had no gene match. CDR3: CATRDTSGGPASTDAEYF. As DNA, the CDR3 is TGTGCCACCAGAGATACTAGCGGGGGCCCCGCTAGCACAGATGCGGAGTATTTT.

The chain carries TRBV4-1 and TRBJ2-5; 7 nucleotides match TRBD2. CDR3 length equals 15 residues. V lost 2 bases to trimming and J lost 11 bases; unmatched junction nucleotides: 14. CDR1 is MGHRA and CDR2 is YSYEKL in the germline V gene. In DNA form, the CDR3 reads TGCGCCAGCAGCCAAAGGAGCGGGGTCGGTAATGAGCAGTACTTC. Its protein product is CASSQRSGVGNEQYF.

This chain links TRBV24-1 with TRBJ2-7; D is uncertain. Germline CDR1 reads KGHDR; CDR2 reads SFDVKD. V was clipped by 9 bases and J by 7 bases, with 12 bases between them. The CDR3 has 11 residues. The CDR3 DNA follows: TGTGCCACCGTGGGGTTAAATGAGCAGTACTTC. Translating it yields CATVGLNEQYF.

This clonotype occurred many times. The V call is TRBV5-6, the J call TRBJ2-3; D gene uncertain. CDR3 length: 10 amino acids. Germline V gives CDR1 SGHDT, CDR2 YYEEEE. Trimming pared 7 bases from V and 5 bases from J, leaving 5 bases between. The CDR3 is CASGEDTQYF. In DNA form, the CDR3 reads TGTGCCAGCGGTGAAGATACGCAGTATTTT.

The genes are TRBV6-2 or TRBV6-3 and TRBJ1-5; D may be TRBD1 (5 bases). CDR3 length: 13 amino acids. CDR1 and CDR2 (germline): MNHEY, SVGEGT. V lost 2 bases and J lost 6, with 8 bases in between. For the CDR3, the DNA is TGTGCCAGCAGTTACACGGGGGGTCAGCCCCAGCATTTT. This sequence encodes CASSYTGGQPQHF.